This T cell receptor (beta chain) was retrieved from a study of shared T cell receptors in the human thymus. Concerning this clone: Other DNA sequences in this sample translate to the same CDR3.

This CDR3 is built from 13 residues. The trim removed 2 bases at V and 6 bases at J, leaving 1 base unmatched. Germline V gene lookup returns CDR1 MNHEY and CDR2 SVGAGI. Clones were sequenced by immunoSEQ multiplex PCR, and TCRdb holds only the in-frame ones, with some missing. The sample consists of around 730,000 clones, over 75% of them appearing once. These same records also appear under a second study, on human thymus T cells. From that study: Thymus pieces cut out during corrective heart surgery were the tissue that was used. Biased V and J segment usage appeared in thymus and peripheral blood.

The genes are TRBV6-5 and TRBJ1-2; 9 bases are shared with TRBD1. Sequencing was performed on thymocytes. This TCR derives from a girl under three years old with a congenital heart defect. The CDR3 region has the DNA TGTGCCAGCAGTTACGGGACAGGGCATGGCTACACCTTC. Translated: CASSYGTGHGYTF.